These 8 T cell receptor beta chains share one sample of origin, sequenced in a study of blood T cell repertoires in COVID-19. The protocol was immunoSEQ multiplex PCR, while the TCRdb copy is restricted to in-frame clones and leaves out a portion. The sample records about 190,000 clones, approximately 86% being singletons. Sequences were obtained from peripheral blood. These receptors came from a man aged 35 to 55 with active or convalescent COVID-19.

J is TRBJ1-5 and V is TRBV28; no reliable D call. This CDR3 is 13 amino acids long. Germline V gene data show CDR1 as MDHEN and CDR2 as SYDVKM. V lost 4 bases and J 12 bases, leaving 16 bases between the germline ends. In DNA form, the CDR3 reads TGTGCCAGCAGTTCAAGGACCCGAGGGTTCCAGCATTTT. This sequence encodes CASSSRTRGFQHF.

The rearrangement joins TRBV6-1 to TRBJ2-7; D is uncertain. V was cut by 2 bases and J by 3 bases, with 11 bases left in between. CDR3 length equals 14 residues. Germline CDR1 MNHNS, CDR2 SASEGT. CDR3 sequence: CASSESEIRYEQYF. CDR3 DNA sequence: TGTGCCAGCAGTGAAAGCGAGATCCGCTACGAGCAGTACTTC.

The table lists this clone with a count of one. The rearrangement joins TRBV28 to TRBJ1-3; no definite D call. The germline CDR1 and CDR2 sequences are MDHEN and SYDVKM. This CDR3 has 15 residues. The V and J ends lost 3 bases and 0 bases respectively, with 9 bases between them. The DNA of the CDR3 is TGTGCCAGCAGTTTTATCGGGGACTCTGGAAACACCATATATTTT. It specifies CASSFIGDSGNTIYF.

The chain has TRBV19 and TRBJ1-1, with TRBD1 matching over 8 bases. V shed 4 bases, J shed 6 bases, and the junction held 4 bases outside the gene matches. This CDR3 comprises 13 residues. Germline assignment: CDR1 LNHDA and CDR2 SQIVND (reference sequence). CDR3 region: CASSREGQAEAFF. The CDR3 DNA sequence: TGTGCCAGTAGTAGGGAGGGACAGGCTGAAGCTTTCTTT.

This clone was seen a handful of times. The chain is built from TRBV18 and TRBJ1-2; 10 positions agree with TRBD1. The CDR3 extends over 14 amino acids. The germline gives CDR1 KGHSH, CDR2 LQKENI. J gave up 3 bases and V 5 bases, and 3 bases lay outside the gene matches. CDR3 amino acids: CASSGTGAYYGYTF. The DNA of the CDR3 is TGTGCCAGCTCAGGGACAGGGGCCTACTATGGCTACACCTTC.

This rearrangement joins TRBV11-2 to TRBJ1-5; D is perhaps TRBD1 (5 bases). Germline-derived CDR1 and CDR2 are SGHAT and FQNNGV. Trimming cost V 9 bases and J 6 bases, with 15 bases left between them. CDR3 length: 13 amino acids. CDR3 sequence (DNA): TGTGCCAGTAGTGAAGGGGCAATTCAGCCCCAGCATTTT. Its protein product is CASSEGAIQPQHF.

J is TRBJ1-4 and V is TRBV2; tentatively, D is TRBD1 (5 bases). V was clipped by 6 bases and J by 7 bases, with 15 bases between them. Germline lookup yields CDR1 SNHLY and CDR2 FYNNEI. The CDR3 covers 14 residues. Here the CDR3 DNA reads TGTGCCAGCAGCTCAGGGTGGGTAACTGAAAAACTGTTTTTT. Amino acids: CASSSGWVTEKLFF.

This chain connects TRBV11-2 to TRBJ2-7; D unresolved. Between the trimmed V and J ends, which lost 5 bases and 2 bases, there was a span of 13 bases. The germline CDR1 and CDR2 sequences are SGHAT and FQNNGV. There are 14 residues in the CDR3. DNA for the CDR3: TGTGCCAGCAGCCCAGCGAGCGCTCCCTACGAGCAGTACTTC. The encoded protein is CASSPASAPYEQYF.